The following is a T cell receptor (beta chain) sequence with its context. Deletions cut 1 base from V and 6 bases from J, with 10 bases between. This CDR3 has 13 residues. Germline CDR1 is SEHNR and CDR2 is FQNEAQ (reference sequence). On sorted subsets, replicate PCRs used roughly 190 ng DNA, or tens of thousands of T cell genomes. Libraries were prepared by immunoSEQ multiplex PCR; TCRdb keeps only in-frame clonotypes and omits some of them. This table has roughly 320,000 clones, about nine tenths appearing once. The entry originates in a study of shared clonotypes between healthy human individuals. Study as a whole: A donor's plate count was three for CD4 naive and three for CD4 memory; CD8 naive had two and CD8 memory one.

The TCR comes from a man aged 18 to 29 in good health. Sample: memory CD8+ T cells sorted from blood. Noted subset: CD45RO+ cells pooled with CCR7-negative TemRA cells. The chain carries TRBV7-9 and TRBJ2-7, with D unresolved. As DNA, the CDR3 is TGTGCCAGCAGCTTAGGTATGGGTCGCGAGCAGTACTTC. Translation gives CASSLGMGREQYF.